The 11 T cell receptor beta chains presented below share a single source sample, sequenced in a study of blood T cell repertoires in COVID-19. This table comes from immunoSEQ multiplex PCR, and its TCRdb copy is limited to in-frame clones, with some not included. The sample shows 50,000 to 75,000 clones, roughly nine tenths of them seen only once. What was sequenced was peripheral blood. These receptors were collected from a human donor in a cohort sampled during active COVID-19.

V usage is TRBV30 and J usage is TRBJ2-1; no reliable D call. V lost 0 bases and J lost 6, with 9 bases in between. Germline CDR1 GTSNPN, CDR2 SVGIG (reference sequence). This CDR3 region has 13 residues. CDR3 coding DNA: TGTGCCTGGAGTGTACTGACGGGCAATGAGCAGTTCTTC. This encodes CAWSVLTGNEQFF.

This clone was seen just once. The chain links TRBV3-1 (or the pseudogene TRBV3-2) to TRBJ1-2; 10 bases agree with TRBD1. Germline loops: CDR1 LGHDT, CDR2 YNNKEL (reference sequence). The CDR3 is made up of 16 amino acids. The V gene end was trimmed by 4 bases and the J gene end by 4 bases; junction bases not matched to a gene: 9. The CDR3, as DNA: TGTGCCAGCAGCCCCAGGACAGGGGGTATTGCCTATGGCTACACCTTC. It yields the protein CASSPRTGGIAYGYTF.

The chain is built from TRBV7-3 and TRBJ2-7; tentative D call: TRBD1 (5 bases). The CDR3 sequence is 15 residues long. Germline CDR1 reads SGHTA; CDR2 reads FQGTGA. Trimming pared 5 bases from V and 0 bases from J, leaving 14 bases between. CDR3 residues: CASSAQGYGSYEQYF. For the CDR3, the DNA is TGTGCCAGCAGCGCTCAGGGATACGGCTCCTACGAGCAGTACTTC.

The DNA of the CDR3 is TGTGCCAGCAGCGTCATAAGTTCAGGAGAAGCTTTCTTT. Protein sequence: CASSVISSGEAFF. The chain combines TRBV14 with TRBJ1-1; D is uncertain. CDR3 size: 13 residues. Germline CDR1 SGHDN, CDR2 FVKESK. V lost 5 bases to trimming and J lost 8 bases, with 15 bases between them.

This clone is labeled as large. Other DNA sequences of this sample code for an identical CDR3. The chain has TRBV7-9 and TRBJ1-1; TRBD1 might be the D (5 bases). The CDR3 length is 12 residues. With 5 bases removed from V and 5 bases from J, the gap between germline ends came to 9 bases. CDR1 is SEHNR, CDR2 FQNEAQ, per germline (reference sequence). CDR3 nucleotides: TGTGCCAGCAGCACCGGGGGGACTGAAGCTTTCTTT. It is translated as CASSTGGTEAFF.

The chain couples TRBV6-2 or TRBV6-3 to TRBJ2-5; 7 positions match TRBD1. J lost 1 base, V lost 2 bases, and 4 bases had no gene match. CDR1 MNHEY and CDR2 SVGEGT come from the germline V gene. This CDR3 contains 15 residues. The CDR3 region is CASSYPGTAQETQYF. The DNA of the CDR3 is TGTGCCAGCAGTTACCCGGGGACAGCCCAAGAGACCCAGTACTTC.

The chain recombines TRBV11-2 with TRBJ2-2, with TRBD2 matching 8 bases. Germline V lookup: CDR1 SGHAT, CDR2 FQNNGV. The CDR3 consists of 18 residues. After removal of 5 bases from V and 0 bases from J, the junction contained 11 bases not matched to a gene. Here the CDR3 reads CASSRTPRGGTNTGELFF. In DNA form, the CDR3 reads TGTGCCAGCAGCCGAACCCCCCGGGGGGGTACGAACACCGGGGAGCTGTTTTTT. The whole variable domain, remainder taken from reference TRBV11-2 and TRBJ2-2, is EAGVAQSPRYKIIEKRQSVAFWCNPISGHATLYWYQQILGQGPKLLIQFQNNGVVDDSQLPKDRFSAERLKGVDSTLKIQPAKLEDSAVYLCASSRTPRGGTNTGELFFGEGSRLTVL.

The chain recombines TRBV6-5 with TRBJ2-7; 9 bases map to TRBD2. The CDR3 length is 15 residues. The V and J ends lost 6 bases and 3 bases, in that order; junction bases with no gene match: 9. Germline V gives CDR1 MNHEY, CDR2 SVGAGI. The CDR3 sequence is CASSLLAGAGYEQYF. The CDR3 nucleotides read TGTGCCAGCAGCCTTTTAGCGGGAGCTGGCTACGAGCAGTACTTC.

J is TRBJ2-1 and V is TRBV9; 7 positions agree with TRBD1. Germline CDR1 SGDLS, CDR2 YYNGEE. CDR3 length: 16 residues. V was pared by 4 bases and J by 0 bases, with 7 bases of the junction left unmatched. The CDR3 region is CASSPNGDSSYNEQFF. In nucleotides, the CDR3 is TGTGCCAGCAGCCCCAACGGGGACAGCTCCTACAATGAGCAGTTCTTC. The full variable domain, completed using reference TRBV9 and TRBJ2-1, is DSGVTQTPKHLITATGQRVTLRCSPRSGDLSVYWYQQSLDQGLQFLIQYYNGEERAKGNILERFSAQQFPDLHSELNLSSLELGDSALYFCASSPNGDSSYNEQFFGPGTRLTVL.

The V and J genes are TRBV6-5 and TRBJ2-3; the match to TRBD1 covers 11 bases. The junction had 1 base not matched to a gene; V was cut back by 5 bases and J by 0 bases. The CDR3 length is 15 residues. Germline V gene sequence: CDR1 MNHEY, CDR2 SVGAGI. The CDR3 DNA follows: TGTGCCAGCAGTAGGGACAGGGGGAGCACAGATACGCAGTATTTT. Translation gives CASSRDRGSTDTQYF.

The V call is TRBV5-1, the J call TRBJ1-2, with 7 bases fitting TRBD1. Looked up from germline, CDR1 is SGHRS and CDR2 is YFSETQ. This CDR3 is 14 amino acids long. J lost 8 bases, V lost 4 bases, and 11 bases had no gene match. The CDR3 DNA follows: TGCGCCAGCAGCCCGGGACAGACACGCCGGGGCTACACCTTC. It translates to CASSPGQTRRGYTF.